The entry below gives a single TCR beta chain sequence along with its context. The antigen remains unidentified. This sample stems from a study of monozygotic twins with inflammatory bowel disease. Study-wide findings and caveats: None of the different T cell subtypes could be distinguished from one another. Varied immunosuppressive treatments among patients may have increased repertoire variability.

UMIs containing a 6-nucleotide sample barcode were added via template switching. Each of TCRalpha and TCRbeta cDNA went through two nested PCRs, lasting around 15 and 9 cycles. TCRdb reprocessed the 5' RACE reads, keeping one entry per CDR3 protein, no DNA. With roughly 160,000 distinct CDR3 sequences in the sample, the ten largest clones hold 2.4%. The sample taken for sequencing was blood. This TCR was recovered from a human donor with ulcerative colitis or Crohn's disease, or a healthy co-twin of an affected twin (not recorded which).

The CDR3 here is CASRRGGGSNSPLHF. The chain carries TRBV7-2 and TRBJ1-6. This CDR3 comprises 15 residues. Germline V gene lookup returns CDR1 SGHTA and CDR2 FQGNSA.